The present T cell receptor (beta chain) was sequenced within a study of blood T cell repertoires in COVID-19. Sequenced by immunoSEQ multiplex PCR; TCRdb stores in-frame clones only, minus some. Among 95,000 to 150,000 clones listed, just under 80% were seen once. With V trimmed by 4 bases and J by 4 bases, 9 bases remained unmatched. This CDR3 is 15 amino acids long. The germline V gene has CDR1 LGHDT and CDR2 YNNKEL (reference sequence). The specimen sequenced was peripheral blood. The V and J genes are TRBV3-1 (or the pseudogene TRBV3-2) and TRBJ1-2; 7 positions match TRBD1. The sequence was collected from a man between 60 and 75 years old with active or convalescent COVID-19. CDR3 sequence reads: CASSLGTEARYGYTF. CDR3 nucleotides: TGTGCCAGCAGCCTAGGGACAGAAGCTCGCTATGGCTACACCTTC.